The clone carrying this T cell receptor (beta chain) turned up a few times. Its antigen is undetermined. The entry originates in a study of identical twins. MiXCR was run by TCRdb on the 5' RACE reads, yielding one entry per CDR3 protein. The sample lists 1.5 million to 2 million distinct CDR3 sequences, more than 30% occurring once. The CDR3 consists of 16 residues. Germline V lookup: CDR1 MDHEN, CDR2 SYDVKM. The V gene lost 2 bases and the J gene lost 6 bases, with 20 bases spanning the gap. Study outcomes and limitations: Carriage of fewer insertions was seen in abundant cord blood beta clonotypes, whereas memory repertoires showed none.

This receptor was identified in a newborn girl in good health. This chain connects TRBV28 to TRBJ2-7, with D hard to call. The sample was cord blood. The CDR3 loop reads CASSLVSSLDLIEQYF. CDR3 in DNA: TGTGCCAGCAGTTTAGTATCCTCCTTGGACCTTATCGAGCAGTACTTC.